This T cell receptor beta chain came from a study of T cells in Graves' hyperthyroidism and ophthalmopathy. TCR beta CDR3 regions were amplified from RNA transcripts. Initially, a first-round RT-PCR of the TCR CDR3 employed the HTBI primer set. Each CDR3 protein is one row after TCRdb ran MiXCR on the multiplex PCR reads. This sample carries around 700,000 distinct CDR3 sequences, about 19% of them seen once, and the ten largest clones take 16%. Germline V gene sequence: CDR1 SNHLY, CDR2 FYNNEI. The CDR3 has 15 residues. V lost 3 bases to trimming and J lost 8 bases, with 17 bases between them. The sequence derives from a woman in her 50s with Graves' hyperthyroidism that later progressed to Graves' ophthalmopathy. What was sequenced was blood. The rearrangement uses TRBV2 and TRBJ2-4; perhaps TRBD1 as D (5 bases). The CDR3 reads CASSDRQGREHIQYF. DNA of the CDR3: TGTGCCAGCAGTGATCGTCAGGGAAGGGAACACATTCAGTACTTC. The full variable domain, in which reference TRBV2 and TRBJ2-4 provide the parts outside the CDR3, is EPEVTQTPSHQVTQMGQEVILRCVPISNHLYFYWYRQILGQKVEFLVSFYNNEISEKSEIFDDQFSVERPDGSNFTLKIRSTKLEDSAMYFCASSDRQGREHIQYFGAGTRLSVL.